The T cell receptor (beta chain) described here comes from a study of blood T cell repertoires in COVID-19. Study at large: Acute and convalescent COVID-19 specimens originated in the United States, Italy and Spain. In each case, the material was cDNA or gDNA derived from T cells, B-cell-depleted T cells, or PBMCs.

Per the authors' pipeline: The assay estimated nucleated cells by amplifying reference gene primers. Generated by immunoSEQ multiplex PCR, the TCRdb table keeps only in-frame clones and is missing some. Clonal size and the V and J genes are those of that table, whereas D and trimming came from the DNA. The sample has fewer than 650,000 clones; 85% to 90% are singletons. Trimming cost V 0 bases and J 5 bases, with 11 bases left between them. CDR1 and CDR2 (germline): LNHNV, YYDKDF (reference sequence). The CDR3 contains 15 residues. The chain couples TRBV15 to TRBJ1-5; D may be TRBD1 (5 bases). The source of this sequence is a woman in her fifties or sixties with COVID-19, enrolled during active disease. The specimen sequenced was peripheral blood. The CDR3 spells CATSREGDEDQPQHF. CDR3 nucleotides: TGTGCCACCAGCAGAGAAGGGGATGAGGATCAGCCCCAGCATTTT.